Listed below are T cell receptor beta chains from one sample, sequenced in a study of shared clonotypes between healthy human individuals. TCRdb keeps only in-frame clones here, not all; method: immunoSEQ multiplex PCR. This table holds nearly 2 million clones, about 94% found once. Material for sequencing was naive CD8+ T cells sorted from blood. These receptors all come from a man in his late teens or twenties in good health. CDR3s include the opening cysteine and the closing phenylalanine or tryptophan. The order of the fields is D gene, J gene, V gene, clone size, CDR3 protein, CDR3 DNA. D genes are given only for firm matches. Clone sizes are given selectively: once, few, many, or a class where the clone is expanded.

>TRBD2|TRBJ2-1|TRBV7-9|-
CASSLVAGEQFF
TGTGCCAGCAGCTTAGTAGCGGGTGAGCAGTTCTTC
>-|TRBJ2-7|TRBV4-3|-
CASSPLSGDFHEQYF
TGCGCCAGCAGCCCCTTGTCGGGGGACTTTCACGAGCAGTACTTC
>-|TRBJ1-3|TRBV19|-
CASSWGPKDGLSGNTIYF
TGTGCCAGTAGTTGGGGCCCCAAGGACGGACTCTCTGGAAACACCATATATTTT
>TRBD2|TRBJ2-1|TRBV28|once
CASSLGRGDPEEQFF
TGTGCCAGCAGTTTAGGGCGGGGGGACCCGGAGGAGCAGTTCTTC
>-|TRBJ2-2|TRBV6-5|-
CASSFAGLTGELFF
TGTGCCAGCAGTTTCGCAGGGCTCACCGGGGAGCTGTTTTTT
>-|TRBJ2-2|TRBV13|-
CASSFVGSYTGELFF
TGTGCCAGCAGCTTTGTCGGGAGCTACACCGGGGAGCTGTTTTTT
>-|TRBJ1-1|TRBV11-2|-
CASSLDLVRGNTEAFF
TGTGCCAGCAGCTTAGATCTTGTCAGGGGAAACACTGAAGCTTTCTTT
>-|TRBJ1-3|TRBV7-9|once
CASPTLSGNTIYF
TGTGCCAGCCCGACCCTTTCGGGAAACACCATATATTTT
>-|TRBJ2-7|TRBV27|-
CASSLSSGSLNYEQYF
TGTGCCAGCAGTTTATCTTCCGGGTCCCTAAACTACGAGCAGTACTTC
>TRBD2|TRBJ2-3|TRBV27|-
CASSSLAESTDTQYF
TGTGCCAGCAGTTCACTAGCGGAGAGCACAGATACGCAGTATTTT
>TRBD1|TRBJ1-4|TRBV6-4|-
CASTGQGAGGEKLFF
TGTGCCAGCACCGGACAGGGGGCGGGGGGTGAAAAACTGTTTTTT
>TRBD1|TRBJ1-5|TRBV7-2|-
CASSLVAGGEGQPQHF
TGTGCCAGCAGCTTAGTAGCAGGGGGCGAGGGTCAGCCCCAGCATTTT
>-|TRBJ2-7|TRBV7-9|-
CASSPFGEGASYEQYF
TGTGCCAGCAGTCCCTTCGGAGAGGGAGCCTCCTACGAGCAGTACTTC
>-|TRBJ2-3|TRBV5-8|once
CASSFRGPSVWPDTQYF
TGTGCCAGCAGCTTTCGGGGGCCTAGTGTCTGGCCAGATACGCAGTATTTT
>-|TRBJ1-6|TRBV27|-
CASSLDRNFYSPLHF
TGTGCCAGCAGTTTAGACAGGAATTTTTATTCACCCCTCCACTTT
>-|TRBJ2-5|TRBV5-6|-
CASSSWSDGETQYF
TGTGCCAGCAGCTCCTGGTCCGACGGGGAGACCCAGTACTTC
>-|TRBJ2-7|TRBV19|-
CASSMGLGTFYEQYF
TGTGCCAGTAGTATGGGGTTGGGGACATTTTACGAGCAGTACTTC
>TRBD1|TRBJ1-1|TRBV6-6|-
CASSAQGDTEAFF
TGTGCCAGCAGCGCGCAGGGGGACACTGAAGCTTTCTTT
>-|TRBJ2-7|TRBV6-1|-
CASSEEVGPAQVGYEQYF
TGTGCCAGCAGTGAAGAGGTAGGACCCGCGCAGGTCGGGTACGAGCAGTACTTC
>-|TRBJ2-2|TRBV30|-
CAWGPENTGELFF
TGTGCCTGGGGACCGGAGAACACCGGGGAGCTGTTTTTT
>-|TRBJ2-1|TRBV19|-
CASSITTLPALGFNNEQFF
TGTGCCAGTAGTATTACCACATTACCCGCCCTAGGCTTTAACAATGAGCAGTTCTTC
>-|TRBJ2-1|TRBV6-5|-
CASSYQRRAKGDEQFF
TGTGCCAGCAGTTACCAAAGGAGGGCCAAGGGGGATGAGCAGTTCTTC
>TRBD2|TRBJ2-1|TRBV5-4|-
CASSFWEGPVNNEQFF
TGTGCCAGCAGCTTTTGGGAGGGCCCGGTCAACAATGAGCAGTTCTTC
>TRBD2|TRBJ2-3|TRBV11-2|-
CASSLVAGGRPDTQYF
TGTGCCAGCAGCTTAGTGGCGGGGGGCCGCCCAGATACGCAGTATTTT
>-|TRBJ1-1|TRBV19|-
CASSIGYGTEAFF
TGTGCCAGTAGTATAGGATACGGGACTGAAGCTTTCTTT
>TRBD1|TRBJ2-7|TRBV13|-
CASSMGQLYEQYF
TGTGCCAGCAGCATGGGACAGCTCTACGAGCAGTACTTC
>TRBD2|TRBJ2-7|TRBV5-1|-
CASSRGLAGEDEQYF
TGCGCCAGCAGTCGGGGACTAGCGGGAGAGGACGAGCAGTACTTC
>-|TRBJ1-2|TRBV2|-
CASSERGDYGYTF
TGTGCCAGCAGTGAACGGGGGGACTATGGCTACACCTTC
>-|TRBJ1-1|TRBV7-9|-
CASSSLGLTVEAFF
TGTGCCAGCAGTTCTTTGGGTCTGACAGTTGAAGCTTTCTTT
>-|TRBJ2-5|TRBV12-5|-
CASGLDGSGYETQYF
TGTGCTAGTGGTTTGGACGGGAGTGGGTATGAGACCCAGTACTTC
>-|TRBJ1-4|TRBV15|-
CATSRVGDEKLFF
TGTGCCACCAGCAGAGTGGGGGATGAAAAACTGTTTTTT
>TRBD1|TRBJ2-7|TRBV5-5|-
CASSLRDRAYEQYF
TGTGCCAGCAGCCTCCGGGACAGGGCCTACGAGCAGTACTTC
>-|TRBJ1-1|TRBV2|-
CASSLRVMNTEAFF
TGTGCCAGCAGTTTAAGGGTCATGAACACTGAAGCTTTCTTT
>-|TRBJ2-7|TRBV6-1|-
CASSESAGTYTYEQYF
TGTGCCAGCAGCGAATCGGCGGGGACGTATACCTACGAGCAGTACTTC
>-|TRBJ2-7|TRBV7-8|-
CASSLNWAQGEQYF
TGTGCCAGCAGCTTAAATTGGGCCCAAGGCGAGCAGTACTTC
>-|TRBJ2-2|TRBV7-9|-
CASSLILGHNTGELFF
TGTGCCAGCAGCTTGATTCTGGGGCACAACACCGGGGAGCTGTTTTTT
>TRBD1|TRBJ2-1|TRBV5-1|-
CASSTSGTGGHEQFF
TGCGCCAGCAGCACCTCCGGGACAGGGGGCCATGAGCAGTTCTTC
>TRBD2|TRBJ2-3|TRBV9|-
CASSPAASGSSDTQYF
TGTGCCAGCAGCCCCGCGGCTAGCGGGAGTTCAGATACGCAGTATTTT
>-|TRBJ1-1|TRBV5-1|-
CASSLAGSTEAFF
TGCGCCAGCAGTTTAGCGGGGAGCACTGAAGCTTTCTTT
>TRBD1|TRBJ1-1|TRBV9|-
CASSVGGTDWTEAFF
TGTGCCAGCAGCGTAGGCGGGACAGATTGGACTGAAGCTTTCTTT
>-|TRBJ1-6|TRBV10-2|-
CASSESTGASPLHF
TGCGCCAGCAGTGAGTCGACGGGGGCCTCACCCCTCCACTTT
>-|TRBJ1-1|TRBV15|-
CATSSTYRGKNTEAFF
TGTGCCACCAGCAGTACATATCGGGGGAAGAACACTGAAGCTTTCTTT
>TRBD2|TRBJ2-1|TRBV4-3|-
CASSQVAGADNEQFF
TGCGCCAGCAGCCAAGTAGCGGGAGCAGACAATGAGCAGTTCTTC
>TRBD1|TRBJ1-2|TRBV7-9|-
CASSPPGQGGYTF
TGTGCCAGCAGCCCCCCGGGACAGGGAGGCTACACCTTC
>-|TRBJ2-7|TRBV10-3|-
CAISLPGGEQYF
TGTGCCATCAGCCTCCCCGGGGGCGAGCAGTACTTC
>TRBD1|TRBJ2-1|TRBV5-4|-
CASSGRDRVSDEQFF
TGTGCCAGCAGCGGTCGGGACAGGGTTAGCGATGAGCAGTTCTTC
>-|TRBJ1-6|TRBV6-1|-
CASSDRQYNSPLHF
TGTGCCAGCAGTGATAGGCAATATAATTCACCCCTCCACTTT
>-|TRBJ1-5|TRBV9|-
CASSVDQGPQHF
TGTGCCAGCAGCGTAGATCAGGGACCCCAGCATTTT
>-|TRBJ1-1|TRBV9|-
CASSAGSIFEAFF
TGTGCCAGCAGCGCCGGGTCTATATTTGAAGCTTTCTTT
>-|TRBJ2-5|TRBV4-3|-
CASSQRTTGSQETQYF
TGCGCCAGCAGCCAGAGGACAACGGGTTCCCAAGAGACCCAGTACTTC
>-|TRBJ2-1|TRBV27|once
CASSLLGLTYNEQFF
TGTGCCAGCAGTTTACTGGGCCTGACCTACAATGAGCAGTTCTTC
>TRBD1|TRBJ1-6|TRBV4-3|once
CASSHTWGQGKGPNNSPLHF
TGCGCCAGCAGCCACACCTGGGGACAGGGAAAGGGACCTAATAATTCACCCCTCCACTTT
>-|TRBJ2-5|TRBV7-9|-
CASSPTDSLEETQYF
TGTGCCAGCAGCCCGACGGACAGTTTGGAAGAGACCCAGTACTTC
>-|TRBJ1-1|TRBV7-2|-
CASSLWGDFEAFF
TGTGCCAGCAGCTTATGGGGGGACTTTGAAGCTTTCTTT
>-|TRBJ1-5|TRBV6-6|-
CASKTDALRDQPQHF
TGTGCCAGTAAAACAGACGCGTTACGGGATCAGCCCCAGCATTTT
>-|TRBJ2-7|TRBV9|-
CASSPNTNREQYF
TGTGCCAGCAGCCCGAACACAAATCGGGAGCAGTACTTC
>-|TRBJ1-1|TRBV9|once
CASSISMGTEAFF
TGTGCCAGCAGCATCTCTATGGGTACTGAAGCTTTCTTT